This TCR beta chain is from a study of breast tumors, draining lymph nodes, adjacent tissues. Broader study findings: Most tumor T cells seemingly derive from lymph node, then expand in tumor. Luminal-like breast cancer showed significantly higher tumor–nontumor repertoire similarity than basal-like. Tumor repertoires ranked between lymph nodes and nontumor tissue in diversity, with V and J gene preferences. Tumor T cell lymph node origin was a supported hypothesis, not proven.

Trimming cost V 2 bases and J 8 bases, with 15 bases left between them. The CDR3 contains 15 residues. The lymph nodes were axillary draining lymph nodes from breast cancer patients. TCRdb processed the multiplex PCR reads anew with MiXCR; each CDR3 protein has one entry. The data hold some 110,000 distinct CDR3 sequences, with about 29% observed a single time. At least ten counts were recorded for this clonotype. Its antigen is not known. The sample taken for sequencing was axillary lymph node tissue. The clonotype originates from a female donor with breast cancer. Some clones in this sample may be carry-over from other donors' samples. This chain uses TRBV12-3 or TRBV12-4 with TRBJ1-4, with a weak D call TRBD1 (5 bases). CDR3 DNA sequence: TGTGCCAGCAGTTTACACACCAGGGTCGAAGAAAAACTGTTTTTT. Its protein product is CASSLHTRVEEKLFF.